This T cell receptor beta chain originates from a study of blood T cell repertoires in COVID-19. Across the study: Researchers got acute and convalescent COVID-19 samples from the United States, Italy and Spain. Sources were T cells, B-cell-depleted T cells, or PBMCs; the material itself was cDNA or gDNA.

Authors' methods: Amplified reference gene primers provided the basis for estimating nucleated cell counts. TCRdb keeps only in-frame clones here, not all; method: immunoSEQ multiplex PCR. From that table come the V and J calls and clone size; the DNA was used to work out D and trimming. The table records over 150,000 clones, about 86% of them present only once. V lost 2 bases to trimming and J lost 7 bases, with 21 bases between them. Germline loops: CDR1 SNHLY, CDR2 FYNNEI. The CDR3 is 16 amino acids. Sequencing was carried out using peripheral blood. The clonotype was recovered from a woman in her sixties or seventies who had recovered from COVID-19. The genes are TRBV2 and TRBJ2-7, with D perhaps TRBD1 (6 bases). The chain's CDR3 is CASSELSWGRSGEQYF. Here the CDR3 DNA reads TGTGCCAGCAGTGAATTATCGTGGGGGCGCTCGGGGGAGCAGTACTTC. Using reference TRBV2 and TRBJ2-7 for the parts outside the CDR3, the full variable domain is EPEVTQTPSHQVTQMGQEVILRCVPISNHLYFYWYRQILGQKVEFLVSFYNNEISEKSEIFDDQFSVERPDGSNFTLKIRSTKLEDSAMYFCASSELSWGRSGEQYFGPGTRLTVT.